The 13 T cell receptor beta chains reported below all come from one sample, sequenced in a study of CD8 T cells in Susac syndrome. Reverse transcription of roughly 0.45 to 1 ug RNA was performed with random hexamers. Using its own MiXCR run on the immunoSEQ multiplex PCR reads, TCRdb lists one record per CDR3 protein. The top ten clones hold roughly 0.22% of a sample with 69,000 or so distinct CDR3 sequences, 85% to 95% of them seen once. Material: CD8+ T cells from PBMCs. The receptors were gathered from a human donor in good health.

The chain recombines TRBV7-9 with TRBJ2-5, with a tentative D call TRBD1 (5 bases). Deletions cut 6 bases from V and 1 base from J, with 15 bases between. This CDR3 comprises 15 residues. The germline V gene has CDR1 SEHNR and CDR2 FQNEAQ (reference sequence). The CDR3 region is CASSPRQQIQETQYF. In DNA form, the CDR3 reads TGTGCCAGCAGTCCAAGACAGCAGATCCAAGAGACCCAGTACTTC.

The chain carries TRBV27 and TRBJ1-1, with TRBD1 matching over 7 bases. Germline V CDR1 and CDR2: MNHEY, SMNVEV (reference sequence). With 8 bases clipped from V and 5 bases from J, the junction kept 8 bases outside the gene matches. The CDR3 has 13 residues. CDR3 in amino acids: CASGLSGGTEAFF. CDR3 nucleotide sequence: TGTGCCAGCGGACTATCAGGGGGAACTGAAGCTTTCTTT.

This chain uses TRBV27 with TRBJ2-7; 11 bases map to TRBD2. V was clipped by 6 bases and J by 0 bases; unmatched bases: 4. Per the germline V gene, CDR1 is MNHEY and CDR2 is SMNVEV (reference sequence). The CDR3 covers 15 residues. The CDR3, as DNA: TGTGCCAGCAGCCTTACTAGCGGGAGCTCCTACGAGCAGTACGTC. This translates into CASSLTSGSSYEQYV.

V and J are TRBV27 and TRBJ1-1, with TRBD1 as a possible D gene (6 bases). The CDR3 length is 14 residues. Trimming took off 4 bases at V and 2 bases at J, with 11 bases between the two ends. The germline CDR1 and CDR2 sequences are MNHEY and SMNVEV (reference sequence). CDR3 nucleotide sequence: TGTGCCAGCAGTTCCCCCAGGGGAAACACTGAAGCTTTCTTT. This codes for CASSSPRGNTEAFF.

The chain carries TRBV2 and TRBJ1-1; TRBD1 might be the D (6 bases). CDR3 length equals 14 residues. The germline V gene has CDR1 SNHLY and CDR2 FYNNEI. Between the trimmed V and J ends, which lost 2 bases and 2 bases, there was a span of 9 bases. The DNA of the CDR3 is TGTGCCAGCAGTGAACTCGGGGGCAACACTGAAGCTTTCTTT. Translated: CASSELGGNTEAFF.

This clonotype has a handful of counts. The rearrangement links TRBV5-1 to TRBJ2-7; the D is unclear. CDR1 and CDR2 from the germline V gene are SGHRS and YFSETQ. The CDR3 contains 14 residues. The V and J ends lost 6 bases and 6 bases respectively, with 19 bases between them. CDR3 sequence (DNA): TGCGCCAGCAATCCTGTTGGGCATTCAGGCGAGCAGTACTTC. It yields the protein CASNPVGHSGEQYF.

The chain couples TRBV28 to TRBJ2-6; 12 nucleotides line up with TRBD1. This CDR3 has 17 amino acids. Germline CDR1 is MDHEN and CDR2 is SYDVKM. Trimming at V came to 8 bases and at J to 2 bases, leaving 7 bases not matched to a gene. The CDR3 protein is CASDPGQGAPGANVLTF. The CDR3 coding sequence is TGTGCCAGCGACCCGGGACAGGGGGCCCCTGGGGCCAACGTCCTGACTTTC.

The chain recombines TRBV11-2 with TRBJ2-3; 7 bases match TRBD1. Germline V lookup: CDR1 SGHAT, CDR2 FQNNGV. The CDR3 totals 17 residues. V trimming: 5 bases; J trimming: 0 bases; junction bases outside the gene matches: 11. DNA for the CDR3: TGTGCCAGCAGCCGACAGACAGGGTTTTCTAGCACAGATACGCAGTATTTT. Protein product: CASSRQTGFSSTDTQYF. Drawing the rest from reference TRBV11-2 and TRBJ2-3, the complete variable domain is EAGVAQSPRYKIIEKRQSVAFWCNPISGHATLYWYQQILGQGPKLLIQFQNNGVVDDSQLPKDRFSAERLKGVDSTLKIQPAKLEDSAVYLCASSRQTGFSSTDTQYFGPGTRLTVL.

The chain carries TRBV5-1 and TRBJ2-1; D gene unclear. The CDR3 length is 18 residues. The V end lost 1 base, the J end lost 0 bases, and 17 bases lay between the germline ends. The germline V gene encodes CDR1 SGHRS and CDR2 YFSETQ. The CDR3 nucleotides are TGCGCCAGCAGCTTGTTTTTGTCGAGTCTTAGCTCCTACAATGAGCAGTTCTTC. This codes for CASSLFLSSLSSYNEQFF.

The chain recombines TRBV5-1 with TRBJ1-2; 7 bases line up with TRBD1. Germline CDR1 is SGHRS and CDR2 is YFSETQ. This CDR3 comprises 13 residues. V trimming: 3 bases; J trimming: 8 bases; junction bases outside the gene matches: 7. CDR3 protein: CASSSDRAKGYTF. The CDR3 nucleotides read TGCGCCAGCAGCTCCGACAGGGCGAAGGGCTACACCTTC.

The CDR3 DNA follows: TGTGCCAGCAGCCAGGACGGGACGTCCGAAGCTTTCTTT. Translation gives CASSQDGTSEAFF. This rearrangement joins TRBV7-3 to TRBJ1-1; TRBD1 is a possible D gene (5 bases). The germline gives CDR1 SGHTA, CDR2 FQGTGA. CDR3 size: 13 residues. The V gene lost 5 bases and the J gene lost 8 bases, with 15 bases spanning the gap. The full variable domain, with the rest looked up from reference TRBV7-3 and TRBJ1-1, is GAGVSQTPSNKVTEKGKYVELRCDPISGHTALYWYRQSLGQGPEFLIYFQGTGAADDSGLPNDRFFAVRPEGSVSTLKIQRTERGDSAVYLCASSQDGTSEAFFGQGTRLTVV.

The chain couples TRBV12-3 or TRBV12-4 to TRBJ2-1; D gene unclear. Trimming removed 0 bases at V and 8 bases at J, with 5 bases between. The length of the CDR3 is 12 residues. In DNA, the CDR3 is TGTGCCAGCAGTTTAGCCTGGGATGAGCAGTTCTTC. Protein sequence: CASSLAWDEQFF.

This clonotype was picked up one time. DNA for the CDR3: TGTGCCAGCAGTACCTTATCCCTAGCGGACAATGAGCAGTTCTTC. Protein product: CASSTLSLADNEQFF. The chain combines TRBV2 with TRBJ2-1; TRBD2 agrees at 7 bases. The trim removed 5 bases at V and 5 bases at J, leaving 9 bases unmatched. The CDR3 length is 15 residues. Looked up from germline, CDR1 is SNHLY and CDR2 is FYNNEI.